These 22 T cell receptor beta chains were sequenced from one sample in a study of CD8+CD57+ T cells in acquired aplastic anemia. CDR3 and TCR beta VDJ profiling relied on a genomic DNA template. Each CDR3 protein gets one entry after TCRdb re-called the reads with MiXCR. Of under 250,000 distinct CDR3 sequences in the sample, 34% were seen once. Sequencing used sorted CD4+, CD8+, or CD8+CD57+ T cells (not recorded which) from PBMCs. These TCRs come from a human donor in good health, serving as a control.

This clonotype was detected many times. The rearrangement links TRBV19 to TRBJ1-5; TRBD1 agrees at 7 bases. V lost 7 bases, J lost 6 bases, and 6 bases stayed unmatched. The CDR3 runs 13 residues. Germline V gene sequence: CDR1 LNHDA, CDR2 SQIVND (reference sequence). CDR3 protein: CASTGTELQPQHF. The DNA for the CDR3 is TGTGCCAGTACAGGGACAGAACTTCAGCCCCAGCATTTT.

This clonotype was seen many times. This chain links TRBV15 with TRBJ2-7; no firm D call. Germline lookup yields CDR1 LNHNV and CDR2 YYDKDF (reference sequence). This CDR3 is built from 12 residues. V was shortened by 3 bases and J by 3 bases, with 6 bases between the two germline ends. The CDR3 coding sequence is TGTGCCACCAGCAGGACACACTACGAGCAGTACTTC. Translating it yields CATSRTHYEQYF.

This clonotype turned up a few times. A much larger clone sits a single nucleotide away, making a read error possible. The rearrangement links TRBV5-1 to TRBJ1-1, with a possible D match to TRBD1 (5 bases). The CDR3 spans 13 residues. Germline CDR1 is SGHRS and CDR2 is YFSETQ. CDR3: CASSLYRHTEALF. As DNA, the CDR3 is TGCGCCAGCAGCTTGTACAGGCACACTGAAGCTCTCTTT.

Worth noting for this clonotype: One end of the junction does not line up with germline, which may come from a read error. V usage is TRBV15 and J usage is TRBJ2-6; D unclear. From germline, CDR1 is LNHNV and CDR2 YYDKDF (reference sequence). The CDR3 extends over 16 amino acids. The CDR3 bases are TGTGCCACCAGGAGAGATCAAGGCTCTGGGGCCAACGTCCTGACTTTC. This translates into CATRRDQGSGANVLTF.

The chain uses TRBV10-3 and TRBJ2-3; D not certain. The CDR3 is 15 residues long. CDR1 and CDR2 from the germline V gene are ENHRY and SYGVKD. Deletions cut 7 bases from V and 0 bases from J, with 14 bases between. The CDR3 here is CAIIPVQHSTDTQYF. CDR3 DNA: TGTGCCATCATCCCAGTTCAGCATAGCACAGATACGCAGTATTTT.

The CDR3: CASSQGEREKLFF. The CDR3 DNA is TGTGCCAGCAGCCAAGGCGAAAGAGAAAAACTGTTTTTT. The V gene is TRBV3-1, the J gene TRBJ1-4, with D unclear. Trimming removed 1 base from V and 8 bases from J, with 8 bases in between. The CDR3 is made up of 13 amino acids. Germline V gives CDR1 LGHDT, CDR2 YNNKEL (reference sequence).

The sample holds a few counts of this clonotype. CDR3 nucleotides: TGTGCCAGCAGCCGGGGGGGGAGAGTTGGCTACACCTTC. Translation: CASSRGGRVGYTF. This rearrangement joins TRBV6-1 to TRBJ1-2; maybe TRBD1 (5 bases). The V end lost 6 bases, the J end lost 7 bases, and 15 bases lay between the germline ends. The V gene's germline CDR1 is MNHNS and CDR2 SASEGT. CDR3 size: 13 residues.

With respect to this clonotype: A read error may produce the germline difference seen at one junction end. This chain joins TRBV6-6 and TRBJ1-1; D gene uncertain. The CDR3 is 13 amino acids. In germline, CDR1 is MNHNY, CDR2 SVGAGI (reference sequence). CDR3 nucleotide sequence: TGTGCCAGCAGTTACTCGGTGAAAACTGAAGCTTTCTTT. Translation gives CASSYSVKTEAFF.

This chain joins TRBV11-2 and TRBJ2-5; D ambiguous. CDR1 and CDR2 (germline): SGHAT, FQNNGV. This CDR3 comprises 14 residues. V was trimmed by 0 bases and J by 6 bases, leaving 11 bases between them. Here the CDR3 DNA reads TGTGCCAGCAGCTTAGAGAGGAGTGTAAAGACCCAGTACTTC. Its protein is CASSLERSVKTQYF. Combining the CDR3 with reference TRBV11-2 and TRBJ2-5 gives the whole variable domain EAGVAQSPRYKIIEKRQSVAFWCNPISGHATLYWYQQILGQGPKLLIQFQNNGVVDDSQLPKDRFSAERLKGVDSTLKIQPAKLEDSAVYLCASSLERSVKTQYFGPGTRLLVL.

The chain couples TRBV19 to TRBJ1-2; 10 nucleotides align to TRBD1. This CDR3 contains 17 residues. Germline CDR1 and CDR2: LNHDA and SQIVND (reference sequence). Losses at the gene ends were 4 bases for V and 1 base for J; bases not matched to a gene: 9. The CDR3 here is CASSNAARDRGNYGYTF. The CDR3 DNA sequence: TGTGCCAGTAGTAACGCCGCTCGGGACAGGGGTAACTATGGCTACACCTTC.

The chain recombines TRBV2 with TRBJ2-7; D remains ambiguous. The germline V and J ends were trimmed by 7 bases and 2 bases, with 12 bases remaining between them. The CDR3 loop spans 13 amino acids. Per germline, CDR1 SNHLY and CDR2 FYNNEI. CDR3 sequence (DNA): TGTGCCAGCATGCCCCCATCGGCCTACGAGCAGTACTTC. The encoded protein is CASMPPSAYEQYF.

V is TRBV28 and J is TRBJ1-2, with 8 nucleotides matching TRBD1. V shed 10 bases, J shed 2 bases, and the junction held 15 bases outside the gene matches. Germline-derived CDR1 and CDR2 are MDHEN and SYDVKM. The CDR3 loop spans 16 amino acids. CDR3 nucleotide sequence: TGTGCCACCCCGACCCGACCGGGACAGGAAAACTATGGCTACACCTTC. Amino acid sequence: CATPTRPGQENYGYTF.

This clonotype was detected only a few times. The V call is TRBV6-1, the J call TRBJ2-1; D not resolved. The germline gives CDR1 MNHNS, CDR2 SASEGT. V dropped 7 bases and J dropped 4 bases, with 14 bases sitting between them. The CDR3 runs to 14 residues. The CDR3 spells CASNQKTPYNEQFF. CDR3 in DNA: TGTGCCAGCAACCAAAAGACGCCTTACAATGAGCAGTTCTTC.

This clonotype has more than one count but fewer than ten. This chain connects TRBV5-5 to TRBJ1-2, with 10 nucleotides matching TRBD1. V lost 7 bases and J lost 1; bases outside the gene matches: 10. There are 16 residues in the CDR3. Germline lookup yields CDR1 SGHKS and CDR2 YYEKEE (reference sequence). This chain's CDR3 is CASSPGQGRLNYGYTF. The CDR3 DNA is TGTGCCAGCTCACCGGGACAGGGGCGTCTTAACTATGGCTACACCTTC.

The V call is TRBV6-5, the J call TRBJ2-5; 9 nucleotides match TRBD2. The CDR3 has 17 residues. CDR1 and CDR2 from the germline V gene are MNHEY and SVGAGI. The V segment lost 0 bases and the J segment 1 base; nucleotides outside the gene matches: 6. The CDR3 reads CASSYSGLAGPQETQYF. For the CDR3, the DNA is TGTGCCAGCAGTTACTCAGGGCTAGCGGGACCCCAAGAGACCCAGTACTTC.

V and J are TRBV29-1 and TRBJ2-3, with D tentatively TRBD1 (6 bases). The CDR3 has 13 amino acids. CDR1 is SQVTM, CDR2 ANQGSEA, per germline. The V end was cut by 3 bases, the J end by 3 bases, with 10 bases between. In DNA form, the CDR3 reads TGCAGCGTTGACAGGGGAAATACAGATACGCAGTATTTT. Amino acids: CSVDRGNTDTQYF.

There are a few counts of this clonotype. This may arise from a read error, as a much more abundant clone is one base away. This chain connects TRBV7-8 to TRBJ2-5; D gene ambiguous. CDR1 is SGHVS, CDR2 FQNEAQ, per germline. The CDR3 has 14 residues. Trimming took 4 bases from V and 3 from J, leaving 12 bases between them. DNA for the CDR3: TGTGCCAGCAGCTCATGGCCTTTGGAAGAGACCCAGTACTTC. It specifies CASSSWPLEETQYF. The whole variable domain, remainder taken from reference TRBV7-8 and TRBJ2-5, is GAGVSQSPRYKVAKRGQDVALRCDPISGHVSLFWYQQALGQGPEFLTYFQNEAQLDKSGLPSDRFFAERPEGSVSTLKIQRTQQEDSAVYLCASSSWPLEETQYFGPGTRLLVL.

This clonotype was observed many times. This chain links TRBV13 with TRBJ2-7; weak D call: TRBD1 (6 bases). The CDR3 extends over 16 amino acids. Germline V gene lookup returns CDR1 PRHDT and CDR2 FYEKMQ (reference sequence). The V and J ends lost 5 bases and 2 bases respectively, with 19 bases between them. CDR3 loop: CASSQGGPFAAYEQYF. CDR3 coding DNA: TGTGCCAGCAGCCAAGGGGGACCTTTCGCCGCCTACGAGCAGTACTTC.

The chain carries TRBV4-1 and TRBJ2-6; the D is unclear. This CDR3 has 19 residues. CDR1 and CDR2 from the germline V gene are MGHRA and YSYEKL. V was shortened by 4 bases and J by 0 bases, with 19 bases between the two germline ends. The CDR3 here is CASSRDPGPLTSGANVLTF. The CDR3 DNA reads as TGCGCCAGCAGCCGAGACCCCGGGCCCCTAACCTCTGGGGCCAACGTCCTGACTTTC.

The chain combines TRBV10-3 with TRBJ2-7; 15 nucleotides align to TRBD2. V shed 7 bases and J 6 bases; nucleotides not matched to a gene: 7. Germline V lookup: CDR1 ENHRY, CDR2 SYGVKD. The CDR3 is 15 amino acids. The CDR3 coding sequence is TGTGCCATCATTAGGACTAGCGGGGGGGCCGGCGAGCAGTACTTC. Its translation: CAIIRTSGGAGEQYF.

The gene calls are TRBV25-1 and TRBJ1-4; perhaps TRBD1 as D (5 bases). The V and J ends lost 3 bases and 5 bases respectively, with 13 bases between them. Germline V gene data show CDR1 as MGHDK and CDR2 as SYGVNS. The length of the CDR3 is 15 residues. In DNA form, the CDR3 reads TGTGCCAGCAGTGACCTAGACAGCTACAATGAAAAACTGTTTTTT. Translating gives CASSDLDSYNEKLFF.

In regard to this clonotype: Because it lacks the conserved phenylalanine or tryptophan at the end, this CDR3 is likely a read error. Here the CDR3 DNA reads TGTGTCAGCGGAGATAGCGGGAGGGCCCAAGAGACCCAGTACTCC. It yields the protein CVSGDSGRAQETQYS. The chain couples TRBV13 to TRBJ2-5, with 11 bases that match TRBD2. Germline V lookup: CDR1 PRHDT, CDR2 FYEKMQ (reference sequence). The CDR3 contains 15 residues.